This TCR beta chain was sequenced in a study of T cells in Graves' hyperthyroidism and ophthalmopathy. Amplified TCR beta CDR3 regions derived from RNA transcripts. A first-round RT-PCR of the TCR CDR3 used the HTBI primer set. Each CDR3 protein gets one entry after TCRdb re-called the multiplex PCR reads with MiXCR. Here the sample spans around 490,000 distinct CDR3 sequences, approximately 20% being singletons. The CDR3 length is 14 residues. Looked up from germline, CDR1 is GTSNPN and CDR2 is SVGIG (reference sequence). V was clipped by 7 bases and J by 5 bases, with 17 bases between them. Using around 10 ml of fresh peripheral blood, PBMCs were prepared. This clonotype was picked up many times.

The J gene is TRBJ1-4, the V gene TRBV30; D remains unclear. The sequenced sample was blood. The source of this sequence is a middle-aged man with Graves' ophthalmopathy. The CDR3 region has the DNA TGTGCCTCCCATGGCAAGACCGACAATGAAAAACTGTTTTTT. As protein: CASHGKTDNEKLFF.